These 7 T cell receptor beta chains came from one sample sequenced in a study of T cells in Graves' hyperthyroidism and ophthalmopathy. Amplification of TCR beta CDR3 regions used RNA as the template. TCR CDR3 regions were first amplified by RT-PCR with HTBI primers. Via MiXCR, TCRdb re-called the multiplex PCR reads, giving one row per CDR3 protein. In the table there are 350,000 to 400,000 distinct CDR3 sequences, approximately 13% of which are singletons. Specimen: blood. The receptors originated from a woman aged 55-70 years with Graves' hyperthyroidism.

The table lists this clonotype with a few counts. The rearrangement uses TRBV25-1 and TRBJ2-7; 7 nucleotides align to TRBD1. Unmatched junction bases numbered 4, after V lost 6 bases and J lost 2 bases. This CDR3 spans 13 amino acids. Germline V lookup: CDR1 MGHDK, CDR2 SYGVNS. The CDR3 DNA reads TGTGCCAGCAGAGACAGGGTCACCTACGAGCAGTACTTC. Translating it yields CASRDRVTYEQYF.

The chain recombines TRBV5-1 with TRBJ2-1, with D perhaps TRBD1 (6 bases). V was clipped by 7 bases and J by 0 bases, with 11 bases between them. This CDR3 contains 14 residues. The germline CDR1 and CDR2 sequences are SGHRS and YFSETQ. CDR3 DNA sequence: TGCGCCAGCGGGGGCGGAGGCTCCTACAATGAGCAGTTCTTC. It translates to CASGGGGSYNEQFF.

This clonotype was detected ten times or more. This chain joins TRBV11-2 and TRBJ2-5, with D perhaps matching TRBD2 (6 bases). Germline V gene sequence: CDR1 SGHAT, CDR2 FQNNGV. V gave up 1 base and J gave up 5 bases, with 8 bases separating them. This CDR3 spans 13 amino acids. CDR3 loop: CASSLGAGETQYF. The CDR3 DNA follows: TGTGCCAGCAGCTTAGGCGCGGGGGAGACCCAGTACTTC.

This clonotype was found a few times. This chain joins TRBV5-8 and TRBJ2-3, with D tentatively TRBD2 (6 bases). Trimming cost V 1 base and J 3 bases, with 12 bases left between them. The germline V gene encodes CDR1 SGHTS and CDR2 YDEGEE. The CDR3 consists of 15 residues. The CDR3: CASSLRLVRTDTQYF. CDR3 in DNA: TGTGCCAGCAGCTTGCGACTAGTGAGGACAGATACGCAGTATTTT.

This clonotype was seen many times. This chain uses TRBV12-3 or TRBV12-4 with TRBJ2-2, with 13 bases aligning to TRBD2. The J segment lost 5 bases and the V segment lost 5 bases, leaving 8 bases of the junction unmatched. CDR3 length: 17 amino acids. CDR3 residues: CASSPGPGLAGTGELFF. The CDR3 DNA follows: TGTGCCAGCAGTCCCGGACCGGGACTAGCGGGAACCGGGGAGCTGTTTTTT.

The V and J genes are TRBV9 and TRBJ2-3, with D hard to call. Trimming shortened V by 4 bases and J by 2 bases, and 11 bases separated the two germline ends. CDR1 is SGDLS, CDR2 YYNGEE, per germline. The length of the CDR3 is 14 residues. This chain's CDR3 is CASSPGLLTDTQYF. The CDR3 nucleotides read TGTGCCAGCAGCCCTGGGCTACTCACAGATACGCAGTATTTT.

This clonotype has more than one count but fewer than ten. The conserved phenylalanine or tryptophan normally closing the CDR3 is absent here, so this likely arose from a read error. The chain has TRBV6-1 and TRBJ2-3, with no clear D. From germline, CDR1 is MNHNS and CDR2 SASEGT. This CDR3 spans 17 amino acids. V dropped 0 bases and J dropped 0 bases, with 13 bases sitting between them. The CDR3 loop reads CASSEASAFSSTDTQYL. The CDR3 DNA follows: TGTGCCAGCAGTGAAGCATCAGCGTTCTCTAGCACAGATACGCAGTATCTT.